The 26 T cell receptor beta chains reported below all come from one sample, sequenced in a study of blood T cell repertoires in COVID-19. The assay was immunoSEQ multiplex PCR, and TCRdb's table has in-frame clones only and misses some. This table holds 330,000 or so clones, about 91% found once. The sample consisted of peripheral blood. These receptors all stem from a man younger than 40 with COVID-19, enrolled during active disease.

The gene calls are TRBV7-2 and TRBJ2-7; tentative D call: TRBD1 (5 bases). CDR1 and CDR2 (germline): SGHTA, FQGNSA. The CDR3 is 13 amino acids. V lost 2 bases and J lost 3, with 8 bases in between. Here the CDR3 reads CASSLTGYYEQYF. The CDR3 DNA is TGTGCCAGCAGCTTAACAGGCTACTACGAGCAGTACTTC.

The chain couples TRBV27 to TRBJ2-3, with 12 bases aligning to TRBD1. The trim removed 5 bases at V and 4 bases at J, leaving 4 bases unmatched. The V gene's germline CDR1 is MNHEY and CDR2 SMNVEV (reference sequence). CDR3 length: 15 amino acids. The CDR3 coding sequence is TGTGCCAGCAGTCTCGGGACAGGGGGCCCAGATACGCAGTATTTT. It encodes CASSLGTGGPDTQYF.

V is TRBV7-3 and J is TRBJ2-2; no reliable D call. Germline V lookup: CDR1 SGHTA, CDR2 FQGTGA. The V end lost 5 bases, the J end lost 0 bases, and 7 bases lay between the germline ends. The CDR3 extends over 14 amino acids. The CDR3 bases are TGTGCCAGCAGCATACAGCCGAACACCGGGGAGCTGTTTTTT. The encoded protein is CASSIQPNTGELFF.

The CDR3 loop reads CASSRQGEGQPQHF. CDR3 DNA sequence: TGTGCCAGCTCACGACAGGGCGAAGGGCAGCCCCAGCATTTT. V is TRBV18 and J is TRBJ1-5, with 7 bases that match TRBD1. Germline loops: CDR1 KGHSH, CDR2 LQKENI. The CDR3 extends over 14 amino acids. Trimming took 4 bases from V and 7 from J; bases not matched to a gene: 7.

CDR3 coding DNA: TGCAGTGCTAGTTGGGACAGGGGATTCTACGAGCAGTACTTC. It codes for CSASWDRGFYEQYF. The chain is built from TRBV20-1 and TRBJ2-7; 10 nucleotides agree with TRBD1. V lost 3 bases, J lost 3 bases, and 5 bases stayed unmatched. This CDR3 comprises 14 residues. Germline assignment: CDR1 DFQATT and CDR2 SNEGSKA (reference sequence).

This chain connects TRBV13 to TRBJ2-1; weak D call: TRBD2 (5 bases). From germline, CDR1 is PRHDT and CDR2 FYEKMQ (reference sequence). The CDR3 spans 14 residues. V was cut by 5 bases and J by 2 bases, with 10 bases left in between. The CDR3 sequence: CASSPTTPYNEQFF. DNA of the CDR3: TGTGCCAGCAGCCCGACTACCCCCTACAATGAGCAGTTCTTC.

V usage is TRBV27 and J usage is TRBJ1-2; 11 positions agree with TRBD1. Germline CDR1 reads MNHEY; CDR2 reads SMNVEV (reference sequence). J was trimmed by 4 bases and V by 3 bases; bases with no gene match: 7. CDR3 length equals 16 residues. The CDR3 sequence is CASSLGQGEVGYGYTF. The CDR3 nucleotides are TGTGCCAGCAGTTTGGGACAGGGGGAGGTTGGCTATGGCTACACCTTC.

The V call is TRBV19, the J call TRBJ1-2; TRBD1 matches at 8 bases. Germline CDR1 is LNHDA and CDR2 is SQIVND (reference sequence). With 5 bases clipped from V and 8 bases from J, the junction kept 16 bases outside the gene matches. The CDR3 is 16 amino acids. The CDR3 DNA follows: TGTGCCAGTAGTGCCCCTTCAGGGGGCGCCCGCCTCGGCTACACCTTC. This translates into CASSAPSGGARLGYTF.

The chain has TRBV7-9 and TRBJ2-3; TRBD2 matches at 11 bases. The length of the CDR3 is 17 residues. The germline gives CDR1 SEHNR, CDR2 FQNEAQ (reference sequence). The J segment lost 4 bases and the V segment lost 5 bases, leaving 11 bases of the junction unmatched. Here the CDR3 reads CASSPNSGTSGSDTQYF. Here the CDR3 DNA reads TGTGCCAGCAGCCCGAACTCCGGGACTAGCGGATCAGATACGCAGTATTTT. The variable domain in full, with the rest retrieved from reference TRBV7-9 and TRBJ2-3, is DTGVSQNPRHKITKRGQNVTFRCDPISEHNRLYWYRQTLGQGPEFLTYFQNEAQLEKSRLLSDRFSAERPKGSFSTLEIQRTEQGDSAMYLCASSPNSGTSGSDTQYFGPGTRLTVL.

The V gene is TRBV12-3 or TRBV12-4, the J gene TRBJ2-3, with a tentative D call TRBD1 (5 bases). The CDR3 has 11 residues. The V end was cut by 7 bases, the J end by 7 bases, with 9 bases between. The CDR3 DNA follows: TGTGCCAGCACCAACAGGTATACGCAGTATTTT. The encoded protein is CASTNRYTQYF.

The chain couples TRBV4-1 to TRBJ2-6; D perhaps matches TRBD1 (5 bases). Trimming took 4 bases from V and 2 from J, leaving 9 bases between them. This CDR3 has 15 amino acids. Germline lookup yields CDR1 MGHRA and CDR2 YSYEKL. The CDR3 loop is CASSPREAGANVLTF. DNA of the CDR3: TGCGCCAGCAGCCCCAGGGAAGCTGGGGCCAACGTCCTGACTTTC.

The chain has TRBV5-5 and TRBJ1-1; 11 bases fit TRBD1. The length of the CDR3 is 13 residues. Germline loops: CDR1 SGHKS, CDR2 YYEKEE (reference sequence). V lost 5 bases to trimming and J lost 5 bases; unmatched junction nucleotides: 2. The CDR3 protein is CASRGQGATEAFF. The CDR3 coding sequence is TGTGCCAGCAGAGGACAGGGGGCAACTGAAGCTTTCTTT.

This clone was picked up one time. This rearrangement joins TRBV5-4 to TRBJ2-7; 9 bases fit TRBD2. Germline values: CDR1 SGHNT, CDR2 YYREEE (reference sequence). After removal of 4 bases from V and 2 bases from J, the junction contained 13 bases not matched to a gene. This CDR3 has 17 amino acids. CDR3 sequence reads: CASSLGGLAGSTYEQYF. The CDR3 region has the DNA TGTGCCAGCAGCCTGGGGGGTCTAGCGGGAAGCACCTACGAGCAGTACTTC.

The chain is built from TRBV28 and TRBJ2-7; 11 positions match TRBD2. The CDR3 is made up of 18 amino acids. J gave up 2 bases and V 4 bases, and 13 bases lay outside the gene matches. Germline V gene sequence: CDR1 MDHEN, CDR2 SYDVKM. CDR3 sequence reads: CASSYTMLAGGSPYEQYF. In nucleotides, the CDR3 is TGTGCCAGCAGTTACACTATGCTAGCGGGAGGATCCCCCTACGAGCAGTACTTC.

The CDR3 protein is CASSLDSLDRGSKETQYF. CDR3 DNA: TGTGCCAGCAGCTTAGATTCGCTTGACAGGGGAAGTAAAGAGACCCAGTACTTC. The chain joins TRBV7-8 to TRBJ2-5; TRBD1 agrees at 8 bases. The trim removed 1 base at V and 3 bases at J, leaving 13 bases unmatched. Germline V gene sequence: CDR1 SGHVS, CDR2 FQNEAQ. The length of the CDR3 is 18 residues.

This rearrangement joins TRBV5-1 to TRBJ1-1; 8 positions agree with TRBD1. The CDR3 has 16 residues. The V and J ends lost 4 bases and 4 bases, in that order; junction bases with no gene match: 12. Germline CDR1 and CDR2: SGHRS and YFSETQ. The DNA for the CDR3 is TGCGCCAGCAGCGAGCAGGGGGCGATTAGCGGCACTGAAGCTTTCTTT. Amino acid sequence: CASSEQGAISGTEAFF.

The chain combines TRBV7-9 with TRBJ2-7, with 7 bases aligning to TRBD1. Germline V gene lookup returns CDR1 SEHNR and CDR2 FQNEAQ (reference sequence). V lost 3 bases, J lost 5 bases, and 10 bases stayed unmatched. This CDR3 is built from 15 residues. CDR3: CASSLTGSPLNEQYF. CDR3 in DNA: TGTGCCAGCAGCTTGACAGGGAGCCCCTTGAACGAGCAGTACTTC. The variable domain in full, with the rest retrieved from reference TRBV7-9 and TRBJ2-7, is DTGVSQNPRHKITKRGQNVTFRCDPISEHNRLYWYRQTLGQGPEFLTYFQNEAQLEKSRLLSDRFSAERPKGSFSTLEIQRTEQGDSAMYLCASSLTGSPLNEQYFGPGTRLTVT.

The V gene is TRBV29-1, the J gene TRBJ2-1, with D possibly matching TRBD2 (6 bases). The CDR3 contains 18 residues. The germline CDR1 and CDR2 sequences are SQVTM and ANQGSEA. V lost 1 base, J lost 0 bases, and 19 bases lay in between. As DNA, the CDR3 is TGCAGCGTTGAAGGGGACTTACAAGCCCAAAGCTCCTACAATGAGCAGTTCTTC. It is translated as CSVEGDLQAQSSYNEQFF.

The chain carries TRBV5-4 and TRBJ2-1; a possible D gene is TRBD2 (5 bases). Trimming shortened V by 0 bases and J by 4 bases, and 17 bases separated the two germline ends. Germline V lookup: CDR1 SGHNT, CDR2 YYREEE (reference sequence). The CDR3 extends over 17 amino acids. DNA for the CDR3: TGTGCCAGCAGCTTGGGGGCCACTAGGTCCGGATACAATGAGCAGTTCTTC. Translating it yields CASSLGATRSGYNEQFF.

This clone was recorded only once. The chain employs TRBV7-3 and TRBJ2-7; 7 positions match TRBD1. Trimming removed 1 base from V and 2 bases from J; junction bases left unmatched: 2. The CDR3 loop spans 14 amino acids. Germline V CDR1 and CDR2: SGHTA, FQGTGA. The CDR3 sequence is CASSLNRGPYEQYF. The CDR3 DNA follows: TGTGCCAGCAGCTTAAACAGGGGACCCTACGAGCAGTACTTC.

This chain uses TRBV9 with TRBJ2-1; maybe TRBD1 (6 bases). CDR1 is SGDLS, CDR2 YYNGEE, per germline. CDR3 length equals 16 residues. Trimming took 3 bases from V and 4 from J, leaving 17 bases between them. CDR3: CASSEDSQDTYNEQFF. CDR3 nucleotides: TGTGCCAGCAGCGAGGACAGCCAGGACACATACAATGAGCAGTTCTTC.

This CDR3 is CASSHRQVEGYTF. The CDR3, as DNA: TGCGCCAGCAGCCATCGACAGGTCGAAGGCTACACCTTC. The chain is built from TRBV4-1 and TRBJ1-2; TRBD1 might be the D (6 bases). The V gene's germline CDR1 is MGHRA and CDR2 YSYEKL. This CDR3 spans 13 amino acids. V gave up 3 bases and J gave up 8 bases, with 13 bases separating them.

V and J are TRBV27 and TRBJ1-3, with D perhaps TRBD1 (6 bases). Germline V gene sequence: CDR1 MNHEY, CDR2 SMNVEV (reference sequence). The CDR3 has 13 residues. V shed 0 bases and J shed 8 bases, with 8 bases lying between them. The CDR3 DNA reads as TGTGCCAGCAGTTTATCGACAGGACACACCATATATTTT. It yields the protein CASSLSTGHTIYF.

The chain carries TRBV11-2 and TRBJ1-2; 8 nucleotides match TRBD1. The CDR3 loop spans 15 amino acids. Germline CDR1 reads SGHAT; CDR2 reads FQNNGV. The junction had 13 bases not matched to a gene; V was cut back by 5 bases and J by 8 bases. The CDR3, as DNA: TGTGCCAGCAGCGCACAGGGGGTGCGAGAGGGGGGCTACACCTTC. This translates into CASSAQGVREGGYTF. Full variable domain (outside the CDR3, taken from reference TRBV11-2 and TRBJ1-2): EAGVAQSPRYKIIEKRQSVAFWCNPISGHATLYWYQQILGQGPKLLIQFQNNGVVDDSQLPKDRFSAERLKGVDSTLKIQPAKLEDSAVYLCASSAQGVREGGYTFGSGTRLTVV.

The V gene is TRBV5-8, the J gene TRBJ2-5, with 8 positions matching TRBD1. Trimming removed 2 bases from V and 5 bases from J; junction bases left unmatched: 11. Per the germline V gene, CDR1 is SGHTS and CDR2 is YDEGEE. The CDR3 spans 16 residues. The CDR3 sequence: CASSLVGQATGETQYF. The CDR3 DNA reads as TGTGCCAGCAGCTTAGTGGGACAGGCGACCGGGGAGACCCAGTACTTC.

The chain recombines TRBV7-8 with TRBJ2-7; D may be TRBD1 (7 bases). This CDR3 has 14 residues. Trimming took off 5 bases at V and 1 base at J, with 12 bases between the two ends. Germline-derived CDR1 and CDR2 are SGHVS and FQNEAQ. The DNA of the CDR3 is TGTGCCAGCAGCAGGGCGGGACAGTCCTACGAGCAGTACTTC. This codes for CASSRAGQSYEQYF. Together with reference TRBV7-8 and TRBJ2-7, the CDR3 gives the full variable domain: GAGVSQSPRYKVAKRGQDVALRCDPISGHVSLFWYQQALGQGPEFLTYFQNEAQLDKSGLPSDRFFAERPEGSVSTLKIQRTQQEDSAVYLCASSRAGQSYEQYFGPGTRLTVT.